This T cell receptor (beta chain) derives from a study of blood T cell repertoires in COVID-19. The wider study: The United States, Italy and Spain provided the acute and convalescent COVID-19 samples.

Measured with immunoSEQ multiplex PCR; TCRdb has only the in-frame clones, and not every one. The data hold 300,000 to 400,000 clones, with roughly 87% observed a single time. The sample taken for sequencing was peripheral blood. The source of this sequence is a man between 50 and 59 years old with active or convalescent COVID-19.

CDR3 DNA: TGTGCCAGCAACCCCCAACCATCTCGGGGTCCGAAAAATGAAAAACTGTTTTTT. Its translation: CASNPQPSRGPKNEKLFF. The J gene is TRBJ1-4, the V gene TRBV5-5; unclear D gene. This CDR3 comprises 18 residues. V was pared by 6 bases and J by 5 bases, with 26 bases between. The germline V gene has CDR1 SGHKS and CDR2 YYEKEE (reference sequence).